A single sample gave rise to the 25 T cell receptor beta chains below, sequenced in a study of early T cells in non-severe SARS-CoV-2 infection. A single record per CDR3 protein comes from TCRdb applying MiXCR to the 5' RACE reads. The sample includes around 48,000 distinct CDR3 sequences, less than 15% of them seen just once. Material for sequencing was whole blood. The receptors stem from an adult who was a healthcare worker with PCR-confirmed SARS-CoV-2 infection or an uninfected control (not recorded which).

This clonotype was seen only a few times. The chain links TRBV9 to TRBJ1-3; D may be TRBD1 (5 bases). Germline CDR1 is SGDLS and CDR2 is YYNGEE. The CDR3 extends over 15 amino acids. V lost 0 bases and J lost 4, with 11 bases in between. CDR3 loop: CASSVAGSSGNTIYF. Written as DNA, the CDR3 is TGTGCCAGCAGCGTAGCAGGGAGTTCGGGAAACACCATATATTTT. Full variable domain (outside the CDR3, taken from reference TRBV9 and TRBJ1-3): DSGVTQTPKHLITATGQRVTLRCSPRSGDLSVYWYQQSLDQGLQFLIQYYNGEERAKGNILERFSAQQFPDLHSELNLSSLELGDSALYFCASSVAGSSGNTIYFGEGSWLTVV.

This clonotype was seen many times. V is TRBV20-1 and J is TRBJ2-3, with TRBD2 matching over 11 bases. The CDR3 has 14 residues. J lost 1 base, V lost 6 bases, and 3 bases had no gene match. Germline CDR1 reads DFQATT; CDR2 reads SNEGSKA (reference sequence). The CDR3 nucleotides read TGCAGTGCCCCACTAGCGGGAGGCACAGATACGCAGTATTTT. Translated: CSAPLAGGTDTQYF.

The V call is TRBV3-1, the J call TRBJ2-7; D perhaps matches TRBD1 (5 bases). The germline V gene has CDR1 LGHDT and CDR2 YNNKEL (reference sequence). V was pared by 5 bases and J by 3 bases, with 17 bases between. This CDR3 region has 15 residues. The CDR3: CASSLKPDTYYEQYF. In DNA form, the CDR3 reads TGTGCCAGCAGCTTGAAGCCGGACACATACTACGAGCAGTACTTC.

This clonotype was observed many times. The V call is TRBV7-9, the J call TRBJ2-1, with 11 bases lining up with TRBD2. Germline V lookup: CDR1 SEHNR, CDR2 FQNEAQ (reference sequence). The CDR3 loop spans 17 amino acids. With 3 bases clipped from V and 3 bases from J, the junction kept 7 bases outside the gene matches. The chain's CDR3 is CASSFVLAGGYYNEQFF. The CDR3 DNA follows: TGTGCCAGCAGCTTCGTTCTAGCGGGAGGATACTACAATGAGCAGTTCTTC.

This clonotype turned up a few times. The chain joins TRBV5-1 to TRBJ2-7; D is perhaps TRBD1 or TRBD2 (5 bases each). The V end lost 4 bases, the J end lost 5 bases, and 10 bases lay between the germline ends. CDR3 length equals 12 residues. The V gene's germline CDR1 is SGHRS and CDR2 YFSETQ. The CDR3 DNA follows: TGCGCCAGCAGCCGGGACGCTAACGAGCAGTACTTC. It codes for CASSRDANEQYF. Looking up the rest from reference TRBV5-1 and TRBJ2-7 gives the full variable domain: KAGVTQTPRYLIKTRGQQVTLSCSPISGHRSVSWYQQTPGQGLQFLFEYFSETQRNKGNFPGRFSGRQFSNSRSEMNVSTLELGDSALYLCASSRDANEQYFGPGTRLTVT.

This clonotype has just a few counts. The CDR3 loop is CASGGEEAQYF. The CDR3 nucleotides are TGTGCCAGCGGAGGGGAGGAGGCGCAGTATTTT. This rearrangement joins TRBV28 to TRBJ2-3, with D possibly being TRBD2 (6 bases). The CDR3 is 11 amino acids. Germline CDR1 reads MDHEN; CDR2 reads SYDVKM. V was clipped by 8 bases and J by 10 bases, with 13 bases between them.

The chain couples TRBV29-1 to TRBJ2-1, with 14 bases matching TRBD2. Trimming removed 7 bases from V and 0 bases from J; junction bases left unmatched: 2. Germline values: CDR1 SQVTM, CDR2 ANQGSEA. The CDR3 runs to 15 residues. The chain's CDR3 is CSAGTSGSSYNEQFF. CDR3 nucleotide sequence: TGCAGCGCTGGGACTAGCGGGAGCTCCTACAATGAGCAGTTCTTC.

In this sample, this clonotype turned up many times. The chain employs TRBV18 and TRBJ1-2; 7 bases match TRBD1. This CDR3 spans 17 amino acids. Germline-derived CDR1 and CDR2 are KGHSH and LQKENI. V dropped 3 bases and J dropped 2; count of bases not matched to a gene: 12. The CDR3 here is CASSPYLTGRENYGYTF. Written as DNA, the CDR3 is TGTGCCAGCTCACCTTACCTGACAGGGCGTGAAAACTATGGCTACACCTTC.

The rearrangement uses TRBV4-1 and TRBJ2-1; 7 bases are a match to TRBD2. The V segment lost 2 bases and the J segment 10 bases; nucleotides outside the gene matches: 11. The CDR3 loop spans 15 amino acids. Germline values: CDR1 MGHRA, CDR2 YSYEKL. As DNA, the CDR3 is TGCGCCAGCAGCCAAACGGGGGGACTCCGCTTGGAGCAGTTCTTC. Amino acid sequence: CASSQTGGLRLEQFF.

This clonotype has more than one count but fewer than ten. CDR3 sequence (DNA): TGTGCCAGCAGCTTAGTTGCGGGAGGGATGTACAATGAGCAGTTCTTC. Residues: CASSLVAGGMYNEQFF. The chain links TRBV11-2 to TRBJ2-1; TRBD2 agrees at 9 bases. Germline CDR1 and CDR2: SGHAT and FQNNGV. The CDR3 spans 16 residues. Germline trimming cut 1 base from V and 4 bases from J; bases unmatched to any gene: 5.

This clonotype has more than one count but fewer than ten. This chain joins TRBV29-1 and TRBJ2-5; D is uncertain. V shed 6 bases and J shed 5 bases, with 13 bases lying between them. The CDR3 runs 12 residues. From germline, CDR1 is SQVTM and CDR2 ANQGSEA. CDR3 loop: CSVHTEPETQYF. The CDR3 coding sequence is TGCAGCGTCCACACGGAGCCCGAGACCCAGTACTTC.

This clonotype was seen repeatedly, ten times or more. This sequence joins TRBV19 and TRBJ2-1; 7 nucleotides agree with TRBD2. Germline-derived CDR1 and CDR2 are LNHDA and SQIVND (reference sequence). V lost 3 bases and J lost 5; bases outside the gene matches: 7. The CDR3 contains 15 residues. The CDR3 loop reads CASSISREGNNEQFF. CDR3 coding DNA: TGTGCCAGTAGTATTTCGAGGGAGGGTAACAATGAGCAGTTCTTC.

The chain links TRBV4-2 to TRBJ2-3; tentative D call: TRBD2 (5 bases). Per the germline V gene, CDR1 is LGHNA and CDR2 is YNFKEQ. There are 15 residues in the CDR3. The V end was cut by 8 bases, the J end by 2 bases, with 17 bases between. CDR3 DNA: TGTGCCAGCCGCCCGCGGTCTAGCTACACAGATACGCAGTATTTT. Its protein is CASRPRSSYTDTQYF.

The chain recombines TRBV10-2 with TRBJ1-1; D is unclear. This CDR3 has 12 amino acids. V was pared by 0 bases and J by 10 bases, with 9 bases between. The germline CDR1 and CDR2 sequences are WSHSY and SAAADI. CDR3 in DNA: TGCGCCAGCAGTGAGTCGAAATTTCTAGCTTTCTTT. Its translation is CASSESKFLAFF.

This sequence joins TRBV7-9 and TRBJ1-1; D is uncertain. The ends were cut back, 5 bases at V and 7 bases at J, with 5 bases in the middle. The CDR3 contains 10 residues. Per germline, CDR1 SEHNR and CDR2 FQNEAQ (reference sequence). The CDR3 reads CASSHGEAFF. CDR3 DNA: TGTGCCAGCAGCCACGGTGAAGCTTTCTTT. The whole variable domain, filled in from reference TRBV7-9 and TRBJ1-1, reads DTGVSQNPRHKITKRGQNVTFRCDPISEHNRLYWYRQTLGQGPEFLTYFQNEAQLEKSRLLSDRFSAERPKGSFSTLEIQRTEQGDSAMYLCASSHGEAFFGQGTRLTVV.

This sequence joins TRBV6-1 and TRBJ1-6, with D unresolved. Germline assignment: CDR1 MNHNS and CDR2 SASEGT. Trimming stripped 7 bases from V and 9 bases from J, with 22 bases between. CDR3 length: 16 residues. The CDR3 loop is CASTRPGPSRLSPLHF. Written as DNA, the CDR3 is TGTGCCAGCACCCGACCCGGGCCCTCCCGCCTTTCACCCCTCCACTTT.

This clonotype came up many times. The V call is TRBV27, the J call TRBJ2-1; 11 bases agree with TRBD1. This CDR3 spans 18 amino acids. J was trimmed by 1 base and V by 4 bases; bases with no gene match: 9. CDR1 and CDR2 (germline): MNHEY, SMNVEV (reference sequence). This chain's CDR3 is CASSWTGGARGSYNEQFF. CDR3 coding DNA: TGTGCCAGCAGTTGGACAGGGGGCGCGAGGGGGTCCTACAATGAGCAGTTCTTC.

The rearrangement links TRBV7-9 to TRBJ1-1, with 7 bases aligning to TRBD1. This CDR3 region has 14 residues. Germline CDR1 reads SEHNR; CDR2 reads FQNEAQ (reference sequence). V trimming: 7 bases; J trimming: 3 bases; junction bases outside the gene matches: 8. The CDR3 nucleotides read TGTGCCAGCACCCCCGGACAGGATTACACTGAAGCTTTCTTT. It translates to CASTPGQDYTEAFF.

This clonotype was detected ten times or more. V usage is TRBV7-2 and J usage is TRBJ1-5; weak D call: TRBD1 (6 bases). V lost 5 bases and J lost 0, with 20 bases in between. In germline, CDR1 is SGHTA, CDR2 FQGNSA. This CDR3 has 18 amino acids. The CDR3 DNA reads TGTGCCAGCAGCGTAGGGGGGAGACAGGCCCATAGCAATCAGCCCCAGCATTTT. Translated: CASSVGGRQAHSNQPQHF.

The table lists this clonotype with many counts. This chain joins TRBV7-9 and TRBJ2-3; the D gene is possibly TRBD2 (5 bases). The V end lost 2 bases, the J end lost 0 bases, and 9 bases lay between the germline ends. This CDR3 has 15 amino acids. The germline V gene encodes CDR1 SEHNR and CDR2 FQNEAQ (reference sequence). For the CDR3, the DNA is TGTGCCAGCAGCTTAAGCGGAACTAGCACAGATACGCAGTATTTT. It specifies CASSLSGTSTDTQYF.

The chain uses TRBV9 and TRBJ2-6; tentatively, D is TRBD2 (5 bases). The germline gives CDR1 SGDLS, CDR2 YYNGEE. With 5 bases removed from V and 2 bases from J, the gap between germline ends came to 14 bases. This CDR3 comprises 16 residues. This CDR3 is CASSRYIGTGANVLTF. CDR3 coding DNA: TGTGCCAGCAGTCGCTATATCGGGACTGGGGCCAACGTCCTGACTTTC.

V gene TRBV11-2 combines with J gene TRBJ1-2; maybe TRBD1 (5 bases). The CDR3 length is 13 residues. Germline V gives CDR1 SGHAT, CDR2 FQNNGV. V was trimmed by 7 bases and J by 3 bases, leaving 12 bases between them. DNA for the CDR3: TGTGCCAGCACCGATCGGGGGTACTATGGCTACACCTTC. Translated: CASTDRGYYGYTF.

This clonotype was seen at least ten times. V gene TRBV11-2 combines with J gene TRBJ1-1; D unresolved. Per the germline V gene, CDR1 is SGHAT and CDR2 is FQNNGV. V was trimmed by 2 bases and J by 11 bases, leaving 18 bases between them. The CDR3 loop spans 14 amino acids. The CDR3 reads CASSLYNGQAGAFF. The CDR3, as DNA: TGTGCCAGCAGCTTATATAACGGCCAAGCCGGGGCTTTCTTT.

This clonotype was detected ten times or more. The J gene is TRBJ2-1, the V gene TRBV4-2; TRBD2 agrees at 12 bases. CDR3 length: 20 amino acids. With 0 bases clipped from V and 4 bases from J, the junction kept 13 bases outside the gene matches. Per the germline V gene, CDR1 is LGHNA and CDR2 is YNFKEQ. CDR3 amino acids: CASSQDPPETSGGPYNEQFF. CDR3 nucleotide sequence: TGTGCCAGCAGCCAAGATCCTCCGGAAACTAGCGGGGGGCCTTACAATGAGCAGTTCTTC.

This clonotype was observed a handful of times. The CDR3 region is CASSEGYLMNTEAFF. The DNA of the CDR3 is TGTGCCAGCAGTGAAGGATACCTAATGAACACTGAAGCTTTCTTT. The chain is built from TRBV2 and TRBJ1-1; D is uncertain. The CDR3 totals 15 residues. The germline CDR1 and CDR2 sequences are SNHLY and FYNNEI. Deletions cut 1 base from V and 0 bases from J, with 9 bases between.